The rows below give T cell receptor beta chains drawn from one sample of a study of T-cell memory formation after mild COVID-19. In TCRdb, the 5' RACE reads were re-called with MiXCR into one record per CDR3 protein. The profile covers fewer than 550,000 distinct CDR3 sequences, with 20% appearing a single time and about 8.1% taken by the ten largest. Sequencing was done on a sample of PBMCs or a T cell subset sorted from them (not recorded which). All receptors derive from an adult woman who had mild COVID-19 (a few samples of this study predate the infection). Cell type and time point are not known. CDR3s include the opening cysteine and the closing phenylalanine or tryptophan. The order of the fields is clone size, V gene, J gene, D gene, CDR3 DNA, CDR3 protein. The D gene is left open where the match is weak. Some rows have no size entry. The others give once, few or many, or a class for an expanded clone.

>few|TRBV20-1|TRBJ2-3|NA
TGCAGTGCCTTCCCTGGCGGGCCGGATACGCAGTATTTT
CSAFPGGPDTQYF
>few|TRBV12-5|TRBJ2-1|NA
TGTGCTAGTGAGGGCTTGGTAAATGAGCAGTTCTTC
CASEGLVNEQFF
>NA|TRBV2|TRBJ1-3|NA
TGTGCCAGCAGTGAATTCGGGAATTATGGAAACACCATATATTTT
CASSEFGNYGNTIYF
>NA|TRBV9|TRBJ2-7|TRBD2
TGTGCCAGCAGCGTAGGGAGGGACGCGGGGGTCTACGAGCAGTACTTC
CASSVGRDAGVYEQYF
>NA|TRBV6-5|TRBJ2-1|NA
TGTGCCAGCAGTTCTGCGAGGGTGGGAAATGAGCAGTTCTTC
CASSSARVGNEQFF
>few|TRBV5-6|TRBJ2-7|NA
TGTGCCAGCAGTTTGAGATTGGGACTTTGGTCCTACGAGCAGTACTTC
CASSLRLGLWSYEQYF
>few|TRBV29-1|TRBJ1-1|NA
TGCAGCGCTCACGGGGGGTTAGCTGAATTCACTGAAGCTTTCTTT
CSAHGGLAEFTEAFF
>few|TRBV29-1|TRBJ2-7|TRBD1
TGCAGCGTTCACGGACAGGGTATCGACGAGCAGTACTTC
CSVHGQGIDEQYF
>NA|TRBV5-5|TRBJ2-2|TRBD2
TGTGCCAGCAGCTTACCAGGACTAGCTGACAACACCGGGGAGCTGTTTTTT
CASSLPGLADNTGELFF
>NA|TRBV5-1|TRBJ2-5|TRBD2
TGCGCCAGCAGTTGGGAGGGCCATGGAGAGACCCAGTACTTC
CASSWEGHGETQYF
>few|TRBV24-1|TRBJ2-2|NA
TGTGCCACCAGTGACCCTGACAGAAGCGTAGGTAACACCGGGGAGCTGTTTTTT
CATSDPDRSVGNTGELFF
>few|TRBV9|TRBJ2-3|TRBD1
TGTGCCAGCAGCGTAGCTGTCCCCGGGACAGGGCCAGATACGCAGTATTTT
CASSVAVPGTGPDTQYF
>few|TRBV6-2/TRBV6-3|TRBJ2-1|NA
TGTGCCAGCAGTTACTTAAATTGGGGGAATGAGCAGTTCTTC
CASSYLNWGNEQFF
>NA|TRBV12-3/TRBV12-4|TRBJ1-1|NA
TGTGCCAGCACCTTGGGGGAGATGAACACTGAAGCTTTCTTT
CASTLGEMNTEAFF
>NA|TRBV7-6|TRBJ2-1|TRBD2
TGTGCCAGCAGCTTGGGGACTAGCGGGAGTTCCTACAATGAGCAGTTCTTC
CASSLGTSGSSYNEQFF
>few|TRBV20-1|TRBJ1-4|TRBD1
TGCAGTGCACGGACAGGGCACAATGAAAAACTGTTTTTT
CSARTGHNEKLFF
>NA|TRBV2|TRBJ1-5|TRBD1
TGTGCCAGCAGTGAAGTGGGGACAGGGGGCTTGTATCAGCCCCAGCATTTT
CASSEVGTGGLYQPQHF
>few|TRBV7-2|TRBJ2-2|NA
TGTGCCAGCAGCTCCAACAGCCTGAACACCGGGGAGCTGTTTTTT
CASSSNSLNTGELFF
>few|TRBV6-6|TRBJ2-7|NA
TGTGCCAGCGGGGTTACGTACGAGCAGTACTTC
CASGVTYEQYF
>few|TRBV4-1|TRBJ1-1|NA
TGCGCCAGCAGCCACGAGCACAGGGCGAACACTGAAGCTTTCTTT
CASSHEHRANTEAFF
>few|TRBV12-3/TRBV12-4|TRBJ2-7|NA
TGTGCCAGCAGTGGGGGGACCGGGACGTACTCCTACGAGCAGTACTTC
CASSGGTGTYSYEQYF
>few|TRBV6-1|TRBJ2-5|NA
TGTGCCAGCGGCTTACAGGTGATCCAAGAGACCCAGTACTTC
CASGLQVIQETQYF
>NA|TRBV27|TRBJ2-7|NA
TGTGCCAGCAGTTTAGGAATCTACTACGAGCAGTACTTC
CASSLGIYYEQYF
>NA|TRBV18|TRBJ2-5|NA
TGTGCCAGCTCACCGGACGCCGCTGAGACCCAGTACTTC
CASSPDAAETQYF
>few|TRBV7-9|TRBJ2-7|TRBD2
TGTGCCAGCAGCGCCCCAGGCGGGGGTATGTACGAGCAGTACTTC
CASSAPGGGMYEQYF
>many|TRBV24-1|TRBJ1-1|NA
TGTGCCACCCCCAGTGCGGAAAATAGGAACACTGAAGCTTTCTTT
CATPSAENRNTEAFF
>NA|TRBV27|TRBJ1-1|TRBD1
TGTGCCAGCAGTGTGCTTCCGGGACAGGACCTAAACACTGAAGCTTTCTTT
CASSVLPGQDLNTEAFF
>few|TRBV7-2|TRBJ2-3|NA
TGTGCCAGCAGCTGGACTAACACAGATACGCAGTATTTT
CASSWTNTDTQYF
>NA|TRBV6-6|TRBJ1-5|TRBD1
TGTGCCAGCAGAAAACTTCCGGGACAGGGGGATGGTCAGCCCCAGCATTTT
CASRKLPGQGDGQPQHF
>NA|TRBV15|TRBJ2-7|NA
TGTGCCACCAGCAGAGACAATGGCTACGAGCAGTACTTC
CATSRDNGYEQYF
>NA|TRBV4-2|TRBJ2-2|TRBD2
TGTGCCAGCAGCCAAGGCTTAGCGGGGGCGGGCACCGGGGAGCTGTTTTTT
CASSQGLAGAGTGELFF
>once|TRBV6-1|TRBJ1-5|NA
TGTGCCAGCAGTGTAAAGACAGGAGAGCCCCAGCATTTT
CASSVKTGEPQHF
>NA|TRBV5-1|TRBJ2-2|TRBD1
TGCGCCAGCAGTTCGGGACAGACCTCCGCCGGGGAGCTGATTTTT
CASSSGQTSAGELIF
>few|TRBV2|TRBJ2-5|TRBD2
TGTGCCAGCAGTGAATGGGCTAGCGGGGGGTGGCAAGAGACCCAGTACTTC
CASSEWASGGWQETQYF
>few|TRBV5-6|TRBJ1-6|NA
TGTGCCAGCAGCATAGCCAGCTCCTATAATTCACCCCTCCACTTT
CASSIASSYNSPLHF
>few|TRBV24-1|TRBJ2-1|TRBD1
TGTGCCACCAGGGGTGTGGGGACAGGGTACAATGAGCAGTTCTTC
CATRGVGTGYNEQFF
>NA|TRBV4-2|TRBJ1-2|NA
TGTGCCAGCAGCCAAGCCTGGGACCCCGATTGGCACTATGGCTACACCTTC
CASSQAWDPDWHYGYTF
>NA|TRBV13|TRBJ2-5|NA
TGTGCCAGCAGCTTAGAAGGTGGGCTTGGGCAAGAGACCCAGTACTTC
CASSLEGGLGQETQYF
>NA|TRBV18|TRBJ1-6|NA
TGTGCCAGCTCACCCCTCCGCGTTTCTGGGCCCAGCTCCTATAATTCACCCCTCCACTTT
CASSPLRVSGPSSYNSPLHF
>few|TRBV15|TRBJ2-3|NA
TGTGCCACCAGCAAACAAGATACGCAGTATTTT
CATSKQDTQYF
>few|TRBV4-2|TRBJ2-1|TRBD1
TGTGCCAGCAGCCGTCGGACAGGGGGCCAGGATGAGCAGTTCTTC
CASSRRTGGQDEQFF
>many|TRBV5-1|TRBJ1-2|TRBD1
TGCGCCAGCAGCGAGGGGGCAGCGGATGGCTACACCTTC
CASSEGAADGYTF
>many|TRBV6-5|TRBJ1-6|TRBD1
TGTGCCAGCAGTTATGGACAGGGAAGTGGTTCACCCCTCCACTTT
CASSYGQGSGSPLHF
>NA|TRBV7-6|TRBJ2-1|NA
TGTGCCAGCAGCACTAGCTGGCATGAGCAGTTCTTC
CASSTSWHEQFF
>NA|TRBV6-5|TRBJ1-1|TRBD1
TGTGCCAGCATTACCCGGGGACGACAGGGAGAAGCTTTCTTT
CASITRGRQGEAFF
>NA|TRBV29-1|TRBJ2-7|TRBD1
TGCAGCGTTGGACAGGGTTCTTTAGGGCAGTACTTC
CSVGQGSLGQYF
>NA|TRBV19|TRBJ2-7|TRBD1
TGTGCCAGTAGTGCGACAGGGTCAACCTACGAGCAGTACTTC
CASSATGSTYEQYF
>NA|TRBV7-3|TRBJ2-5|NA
TGTGCCAGCAGGCGGACAGGGACTAGACAAGAGACCCAGTACTTC
CASRRTGTRQETQYF
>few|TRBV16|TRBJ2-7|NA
TGTGCCAGCACGGGGAGGCAAGGGTTCTACGAGCAGTACTTC
CASTGRQGFYEQYF
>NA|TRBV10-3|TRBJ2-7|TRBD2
TGTGCCATCAGTGAGGTAGCGGGAGGGCACGAGCAGTACTTC
CAISEVAGGHEQYF